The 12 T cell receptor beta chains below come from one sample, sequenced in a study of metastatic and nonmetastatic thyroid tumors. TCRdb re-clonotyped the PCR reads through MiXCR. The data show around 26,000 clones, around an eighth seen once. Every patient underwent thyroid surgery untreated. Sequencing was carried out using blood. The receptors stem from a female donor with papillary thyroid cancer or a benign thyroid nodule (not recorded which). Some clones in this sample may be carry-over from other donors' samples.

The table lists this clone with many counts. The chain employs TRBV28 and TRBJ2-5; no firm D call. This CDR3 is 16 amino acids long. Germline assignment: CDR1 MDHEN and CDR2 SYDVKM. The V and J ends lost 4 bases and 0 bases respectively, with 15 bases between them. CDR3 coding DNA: TGTGCCAGCAGTTCCCCCCGAAGCTCGTACCAAGAGACCCAGTACTTC. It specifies CASSSPRSSYQETQYF. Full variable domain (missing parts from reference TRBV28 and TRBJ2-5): DVKVTQSSRYLVKRTGEKVFLECVQDMDHENMFWYRQDPGLGLRLIYFSYDVKMKEKGDIPEGYSVSREKKERFSLILESASTNQTSMYLCASSSPRSSYQETQYFGPGTRLLVL.

This CDR3 is CASSPGTGYNEQFF. Here the CDR3 DNA reads TGTGCCAGCAGTCCCGGGACAGGGTACAATGAGCAGTTCTTC. The J gene is TRBJ2-1, the V gene TRBV12-3 or TRBV12-4, with TRBD1 matching 9 bases. The CDR3 runs 14 residues. V shed 5 bases and J 4 bases; nucleotides not matched to a gene: 3.

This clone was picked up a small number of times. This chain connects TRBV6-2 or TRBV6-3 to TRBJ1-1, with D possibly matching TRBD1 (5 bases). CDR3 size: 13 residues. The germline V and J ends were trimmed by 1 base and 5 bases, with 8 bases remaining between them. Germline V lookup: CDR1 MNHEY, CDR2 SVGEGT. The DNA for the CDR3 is TGTGCCAGCAGTTACTTAGGGGAGACTGAAGCTTTCTTT. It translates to CASSYLGETEAFF.

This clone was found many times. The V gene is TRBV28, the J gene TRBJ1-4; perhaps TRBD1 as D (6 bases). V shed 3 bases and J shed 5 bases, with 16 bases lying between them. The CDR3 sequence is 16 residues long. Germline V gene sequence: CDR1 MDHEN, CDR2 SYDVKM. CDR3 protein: CASSFTDRIKNEKLFF. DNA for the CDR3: TGTGCCAGCAGTTTCACCGACAGGATCAAAAATGAAAAACTGTTTTTT. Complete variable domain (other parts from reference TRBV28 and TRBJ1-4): DVKVTQSSRYLVKRTGEKVFLECVQDMDHENMFWYRQDPGLGLRLIYFSYDVKMKEKGDIPEGYSVSREKKERFSLILESASTNQTSMYLCASSFTDRIKNEKLFFGSGTQLSVL.

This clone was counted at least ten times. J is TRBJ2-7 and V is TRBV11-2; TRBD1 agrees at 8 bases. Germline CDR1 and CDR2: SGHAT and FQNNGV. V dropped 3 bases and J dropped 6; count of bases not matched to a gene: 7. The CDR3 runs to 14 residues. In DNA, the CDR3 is TGTGCCAGCAGCTTGGACAGGGTCGAGAGCGAGCAGTACTTC. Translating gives CASSLDRVESEQYF.

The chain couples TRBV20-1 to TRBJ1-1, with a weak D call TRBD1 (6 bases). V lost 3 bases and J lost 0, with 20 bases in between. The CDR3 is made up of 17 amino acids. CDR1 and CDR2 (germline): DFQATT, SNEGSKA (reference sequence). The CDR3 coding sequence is TGCAGTGCTAGCGGGGGCAGGGAATCGGCTTTGAACACTGAAGCTTTCTTT. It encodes CSASGGRESALNTEAFF.

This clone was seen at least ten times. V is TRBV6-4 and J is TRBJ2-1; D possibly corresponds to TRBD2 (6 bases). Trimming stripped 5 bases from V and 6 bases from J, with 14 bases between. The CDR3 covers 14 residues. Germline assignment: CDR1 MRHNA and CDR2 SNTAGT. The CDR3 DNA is TGTGCCAGCAGTCCAGGGATCGGGGGCAATGAGCAGTTCTTC. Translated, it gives CASSPGIGGNEQFF.

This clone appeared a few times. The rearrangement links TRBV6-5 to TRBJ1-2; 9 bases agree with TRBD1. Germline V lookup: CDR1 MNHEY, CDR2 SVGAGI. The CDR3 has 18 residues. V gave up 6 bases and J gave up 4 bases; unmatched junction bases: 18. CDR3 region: CASSQDRQEDRGFYGYTF. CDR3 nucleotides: TGTGCCAGCAGCCAAGATAGGCAAGAGGACAGGGGTTTCTATGGCTACACCTTC.

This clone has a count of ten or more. The DNA for the CDR3 is TGCGCCAGCAGCCATCGGGACAGCTCCTACGAGCAGTACTTC. Translating gives CASSHRDSSYEQYF. The J gene is TRBJ2-7, the V gene TRBV10-1; 7 nucleotides line up with TRBD1. The V segment lost 6 bases and the J segment 0 bases; nucleotides outside the gene matches: 5. This CDR3 has 14 amino acids. Germline CDR1 reads WNHNN; CDR2 reads SYGVQD (reference sequence).

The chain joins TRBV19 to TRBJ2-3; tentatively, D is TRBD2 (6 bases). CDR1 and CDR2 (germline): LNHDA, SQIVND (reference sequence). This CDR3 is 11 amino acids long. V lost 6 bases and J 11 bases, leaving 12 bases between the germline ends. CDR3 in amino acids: CASSLGDLQYF. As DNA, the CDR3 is TGTGCCAGTAGCCTCGGGGACTTGCAGTATTTT.

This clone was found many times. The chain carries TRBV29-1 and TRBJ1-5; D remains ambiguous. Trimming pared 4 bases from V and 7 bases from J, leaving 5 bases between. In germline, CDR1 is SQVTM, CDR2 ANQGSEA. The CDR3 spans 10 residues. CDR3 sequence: CSVGSQPQHF. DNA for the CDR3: TGCAGCGTTGGATCCCAGCCCCAGCATTTT.

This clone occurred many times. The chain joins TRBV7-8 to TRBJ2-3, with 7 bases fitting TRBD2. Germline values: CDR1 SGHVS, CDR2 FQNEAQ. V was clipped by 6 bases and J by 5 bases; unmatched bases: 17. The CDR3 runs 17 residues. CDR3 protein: CASRNNGGRAALDTQYF. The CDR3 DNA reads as TGTGCCAGCAGGAACAATGGAGGGAGGGCCGCGTTAGATACGCAGTATTTT.